One sample yielded the 18 T cell receptor beta chains listed below, sequenced in a study of OX40 agonist ivuxolimab in advanced cancers. Measured with immunoSEQ multiplex PCR; TCRdb has only the in-frame clones, and not every one. This sample has 65,000 to 80,000 clones, with about 90% found just once. The sequences come from CD4+ or CD8+ T cells sorted from blood, collected in a trial of the OX40 agonist ivuxolimab. These receptors came from an adult with an advanced solid tumor such as melanoma, head and neck, liver or kidney cancer.

With regard to this clone: At one boundary the junction diverges from the germline segment, which might be a read error. The chain carries TRBV10-3 and TRBJ2-7, with 7 bases that match TRBD2. The CDR3 covers 14 residues. CDR1 and CDR2 (germline): ENHRY, SYGVKD. CDR3 region: CAVSLAVDSYEQYF. CDR3 DNA sequence: TGTGCCGTCAGCCTAGCGGTCGACTCCTACGAGCAGTACTTC.

In its sample, this clone was seen a few times. The rearrangement links TRBV10-3 to TRBJ1-2, with D uncertain. The germline V gene encodes CDR1 ENHRY and CDR2 SYGVKD. The CDR3 loop spans 13 amino acids. The V gene lost 0 bases and the J gene lost 2 bases, with 4 bases spanning the gap. In DNA form, the CDR3 reads TGTGCCATCAGTGAGTCGAGAAACTATGGCTACACCTTC. Translation gives CAISESRNYGYTF.

The genes are TRBV5-1 and TRBJ1-3; the D gene is possibly TRBD1 (6 bases). CDR1 is SGHRS and CDR2 is YFSETQ in the germline V gene. This CDR3 has 14 amino acids. V lost 3 bases and J lost 5, with 12 bases in between. Here the CDR3 reads CASSSGQRRNTIYF. CDR3 bases: TGCGCCAGCAGCTCTGGACAGCGGAGAAACACCATATATTTT.

The J gene is TRBJ1-1, the V gene TRBV7-3, with D perhaps matching TRBD1 (5 bases). V gave up 1 base and J gave up 5 bases, with 17 bases separating them. Germline V gene sequence: CDR1 SGHTA, CDR2 FQGTGA. The CDR3 consists of 16 residues. This CDR3 is CASSLNPSGAGTEAFF. The CDR3 DNA reads as TGTGCCAGCAGCTTAAACCCCTCCGGTGCAGGGACTGAAGCTTTCTTT.

This chain uses TRBV10-3 with TRBJ2-7; D may be TRBD1 (6 bases). Germline CDR1 and CDR2: ENHRY and SYGVKD. Trimming took 2 bases from V and 4 from J, leaving 24 bases between them. The length of the CDR3 is 18 residues. The CDR3 region has the DNA TGTGCCATCAGTGAGCACGCCCTTCCTAGAGGGGGAGAATACGAGCAGTACTTC. It yields the protein CAISEHALPRGGEYEQYF.

The V gene is TRBV6-5, the J gene TRBJ1-3; D possibly corresponds to TRBD1 (6 bases). Germline values: CDR1 MNHEY, CDR2 SVGAGI. V gave up 2 bases and J gave up 0 bases, with 11 bases separating them. CDR3 length equals 16 residues. The CDR3 DNA follows: TGTGCCAGCAGTTACAAGGGACATAGCTCTGGAAACACCATATATTTT. As protein: CASSYKGHSSGNTIYF.

This rearrangement joins TRBV11-3 to TRBJ1-4, with D uncertain. The ends were cut back, 3 bases at V and 0 bases at J, with 5 bases in the middle. CDR3 size: 14 residues. Germline values: CDR1 SGHNT, CDR2 YENEEA. The chain's CDR3 is CASSFGATNEKLFF. CDR3 nucleotide sequence: TGTGCCAGCAGCTTCGGTGCAACTAATGAAAAACTGTTTTTT.

The chain carries TRBV12-5 and TRBJ1-3, with 9 bases aligning to TRBD1. Unmatched junction bases numbered 4, after V lost 5 bases and J lost 2 bases. The CDR3 has 15 amino acids. From germline, CDR1 is LGHNT and CDR2 FRNRAP. In DNA, the CDR3 is TGTGCTAGTGGTCTGGGACAGGGTCCTGGAAACACCATATATTTT. This sequence encodes CASGLGQGPGNTIYF.

In its sample, this clone was seen once. This chain connects TRBV18 to TRBJ2-7, with D tentatively TRBD2 (6 bases). Germline V gene sequence: CDR1 KGHSH, CDR2 LQKENI. The CDR3 is 16 residues long. Trimming pared 3 bases from V and 3 bases from J, leaving 18 bases between. As DNA, the CDR3 is TGTGCCAGCTCACCGTTGACCGGGACGGGAGACTACGAGCAGTACTTC. It yields the protein CASSPLTGTGDYEQYF. Full variable domain (remainder filled in from reference TRBV18 and TRBJ2-7): NAGVMQNPRHLVRRRGQEARLRCSPMKGHSHVYWYRQLPEEGLKFMVYLQKENIIDESGMPKERFSAEFPKEGPSILRIQQVVRGDSAAYFCASSPLTGTGDYEQYFGPGTRLTVT.

This clone was seen a single time. CDR3 in amino acids: CSVAETGDHKKLFF. Here the CDR3 DNA reads TGCAGCGTAGCCGAGACAGGGGATCATAAAAAACTGTTTTTT. The J gene is TRBJ1-4, the V gene TRBV29-1; 8 bases fit TRBD1. The J segment lost 9 bases and the V segment lost 6 bases, leaving 12 bases of the junction unmatched. This CDR3 has 14 amino acids. CDR1 is SQVTM, CDR2 ANQGSEA, per germline.

CDR3 DNA: TGTGCCAGCAGTGAGATGATGCTCCTCACAGATACGCAGTATTTT. It specifies CASSEMMLLTDTQYF. The V and J genes are TRBV2 and TRBJ2-3; no definite D call. The CDR3 has 15 residues. Germline V CDR1 and CDR2: SNHLY, FYNNEI. V lost 3 bases and J lost 2, with 12 bases in between.

The V and J genes are TRBV7-3 and TRBJ2-2; D unresolved. Germline V CDR1 and CDR2: SGHTA, FQGTGA. The CDR3 contains 15 residues. The V end was cut by 5 bases, the J end by 2 bases, with 12 bases between. In nucleotides, the CDR3 is TGTGCCAGCAGCCTAGACACTTCTAACACCGGGGAGCTGTTTTTT. Translated: CASSLDTSNTGELFF.

The chain uses TRBV5-1 and TRBJ1-2, with D possibly being TRBD1 (5 bases). Trimming removed 4 bases at V and 8 bases at J, with 21 bases between. Germline loops: CDR1 SGHRS, CDR2 YFSETQ. The CDR3 covers 15 residues. Here the CDR3 DNA reads TGCGCCAGCAGCGATGGGACCCACGCCCAAGTCGGCTACACCTTC. It is translated as CASSDGTHAQVGYTF.

The CDR3 here is CASSSNLRGLGANVLTF. For the CDR3, the DNA is TGTGCCAGCAGTTCTAATCTAAGGGGGTTAGGGGCCAACGTCCTGACTTTC. This chain joins TRBV5-6 and TRBJ2-6; perhaps TRBD1 as D (6 bases). From germline, CDR1 is SGHDT and CDR2 YYEEEE. V was cut by 5 bases and J by 4 bases, with 19 bases left in between. This CDR3 region has 17 residues.

The chain uses TRBV2 and TRBJ2-7; D may be TRBD1 (6 bases). This CDR3 is 15 amino acids long. V was pared by 3 bases and J by 4 bases, with 16 bases between. Germline V gives CDR1 SNHLY, CDR2 FYNNEI. Written as DNA, the CDR3 is TGTGCCAGCAGTGAGAGTACAGGGAGTATTTACGAGCAGTACTTC. Translating gives CASSESTGSIYEQYF.

The CDR3: CASSSHWTSGTDTQYF. The CDR3 DNA reads as TGTGCCAGCAGCTCACATTGGACTAGCGGAACAGATACGCAGTATTTT. The chain combines TRBV9 with TRBJ2-3, with 10 nucleotides matching TRBD2. V was pared by 4 bases and J by 3 bases, with 8 bases of the junction left unmatched. Germline CDR1 is SGDLS and CDR2 is YYNGEE. The CDR3 totals 16 residues.

Relative to its sample, this clone is medium-sized (0.01 to 0.1%). This chain joins TRBV9 and TRBJ1-2; D remains unclear. The germline V gene encodes CDR1 SGDLS and CDR2 YYNGEE. Trimming left V 0 bases short and J 2 bases short, with 8 bases between. The CDR3 is made up of 14 amino acids. CDR3 region: CASSVGGRNYGYTF. The CDR3 DNA follows: TGTGCCAGCAGCGTAGGGGGTCGCAACTATGGCTACACCTTC.

About this clone itself: Other DNA sequences in the sample encode the same CDR3. The rearrangement uses TRBV29-1 and TRBJ1-3; D gene ambiguous. Germline V CDR1 and CDR2: SQVTM, ANQGSEA. Between the trimmed V and J ends, which lost 5 bases and 3 bases, there was a span of 5 bases. This CDR3 comprises 11 residues. The CDR3 protein is CSVLVGNTIYF. The CDR3 region has the DNA TGCAGCGTTCTAGTTGGAAACACCATATATTTT.